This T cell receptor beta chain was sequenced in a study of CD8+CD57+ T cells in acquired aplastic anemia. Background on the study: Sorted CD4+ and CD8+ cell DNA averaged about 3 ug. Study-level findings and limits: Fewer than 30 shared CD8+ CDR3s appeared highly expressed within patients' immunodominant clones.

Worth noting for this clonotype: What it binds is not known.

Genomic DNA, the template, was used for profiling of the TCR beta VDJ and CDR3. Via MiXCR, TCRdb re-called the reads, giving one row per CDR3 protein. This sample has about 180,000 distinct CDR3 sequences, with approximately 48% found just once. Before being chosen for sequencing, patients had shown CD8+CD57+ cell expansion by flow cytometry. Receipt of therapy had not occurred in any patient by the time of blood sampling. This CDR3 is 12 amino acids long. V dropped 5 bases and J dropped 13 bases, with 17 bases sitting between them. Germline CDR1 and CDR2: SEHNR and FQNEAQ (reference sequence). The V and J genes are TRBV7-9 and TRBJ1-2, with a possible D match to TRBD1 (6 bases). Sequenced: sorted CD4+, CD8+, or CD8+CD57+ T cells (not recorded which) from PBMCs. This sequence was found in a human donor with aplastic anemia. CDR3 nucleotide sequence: TGTGCCAGCAGCCCTGGGGCAGGGGCTCCCACCTTC. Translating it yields CASSPGAGAPTF.